This T cell receptor (beta chain) was captured by sequencing in a study of blood T cell repertoires in COVID-19 (dated by TCRdb to 2020 to 2021). A note on the overall study: Collaborator samples came from the United States, Italy and Spain and covered acute and convalescent phases of COVID-19. The material from the prospective study consisted of cDNA or gDNA derived from T cells, B-cell-depleted T cells, or PBMCs. Samples came from the ongoing ImmuneRACE study (first 160 participants) plus 1,254 subjects from 6 global collaborators. Deeply sampled blood TCRbeta repertoires from subjects exposed to, actively infected with, or recovered from COVID-19 were included in the dataset. Where HLA class I and class II types were available, the types were taken from metadata supplied by the sample provider, not from assay-based typing. The repertoires were made available in a free public database intended to serve as a resource for research on the immune response to SARS-CoV-2. Nearly every sample came with metadata listing a de-identified subject ID, COVID-19 status, age in years and sex.

Per the germline V gene, MDHEN is the CDR1 and SYDVKM is the CDR2. V drops 4 bases and J drops 7 bases, leaving 8 bases in between. The CDR3 measures 12 amino acids from cysteine to phenylalanine. Here the CDR3 DNA is all that survives: 36 bases in frame from base 1. Of note for this clone: Its antigen remains unidentified. The record has no base qualities; no much larger clone is one base away.

At one collaborating source in Seattle, patients were enrolled during active infection and were followed longitudinally through the course of disease. Collaborating institutions collected whole blood in K2EDTA tubes following their own protocols. For TCRbeta analysis, collaborators shipped samples as frozen whole blood, isolated PBMCs, or DNA extracted from either of those sample types. What the authors observed across the whole study: The amount of clinical and demographic metadata varied by source and participant and was provided uncurated.

TCRbeta CDR3 regions were amplified from genomic DNA by means of the immunoSEQ Assay, a bias-controlled multiplex PCR. On the study's bioinformatics: The number of nucleated cells in each sample was estimated by amplification of reference gene primers within the assay. To quantify the absolute abundance of each unique TCRbeta CDR3 rearrangement, sequence reads were collapsed and filtered. For each sample, productive Simpson clonality was calculated as the square root of Simpson's diversity index over productive rearrangements. TCRdb stores this immuneACCESS table with in-frame sequences only. Part of the clones is absent; in the studies checked, under half of the shortfall reflects unresolved V genes, and no reason is known for the rest. From that table come the V and J calls and clone size; the DNA was used to work out D and trimming. The sample table records roughly 150,000 clones; more than 85% of these occur just once. 2.5% of the sample is in the top ten clones.

The sample was peripheral blood. The V gene is TRBV28 and the J gene is TRBJ2-1; the D region possibly corresponds to TRBD1 (5 bases align). The receptor's source is a woman at least 80 years old with COVID-19, enrolled during active disease. The CDR3 region: CASSWGRNEQFF. The DNA sequence is TGTGCCAGCAGTTGGGGCCGTAATGAGCAGTTCTTC.